This TCR beta chain was documented in a study of cytomegalovirus exposure and HLA in healthy donors. CDR1 MNHEY and CDR2 SMNVEV come from the germline V gene (reference sequence). This CDR3 spans 12 amino acids. V was clipped by 3 bases and J by 8 bases; unmatched bases: 3. Study findings and constraints: In vitro assays verified that three CMV-associated chains recognized CMV antigens specifically.

Of note for this clone: Antigen specificity is unknown.

13 Jbeta primers and 60 Vbeta primers were used for the PCR. Assay used: immunoSEQ multiplex PCR; TCRdb lists only in-frame clones, some missing. The sample has around 140,000 clones; about 72% are singletons. The TCR sequence derives from a female donor in good health and CMV-seronegative. The sequencing sample was made of PBMCs. The chain employs TRBV27 and TRBJ1-2; 7 positions agree with TRBD1. The CDR3 here is CASSFSGGGYTF. Here the CDR3 DNA reads TGTGCCAGCAGTTTTTCAGGGGGAGGCTACACCTTC.